These T cell receptor beta chains were read from a single sample in a study of blood T cell repertoires in COVID-19. Generated by immunoSEQ multiplex PCR, the TCRdb table keeps only in-frame clones and is missing some. The repertoire includes roughly 250,000 clones, about 87% of them detected once, and around 3.1% sits in the top ten. Sequenced sample: PBMCs or T cells enriched from blood (not recorded which). These receptors originate from a woman in her thirties or forties who had been exposed to COVID-19. CDR3s include the opening cysteine and the closing phenylalanine or tryptophan. Each record gives: V gene, D gene, CDR3 protein. The D gene is left open where the match is weak.

TRBV2 . CASSELGAGQPQHF
TRBV3-1/TRBV3-2 TRBD2 CASSQAGGGTDTQYF
TRBV7-9 . CASSRPPGSTDTQYF
TRBV27 TRBD1 CASTLYLTGGWTEAFF
TRBV7-9 TRBD1 CASSLDITGGGETQYF
TRBV19 . CASLGTFNTGELFF
TRBV9 TRBD1 CASSGGDRGRRVAFF
TRBV30 . CAWSVGGNTEAFF
TRBV6-5 . CASNRGYEQYF
TRBV27 TRBD1 CASKLEGQGGSPLHF
TRBV2 . CASNVHPNLYTF
TRBV9 . CASSASLTVRTEAFF
TRBV30 . CAWSGLRDTGELFF